The 21 T cell receptor beta chains below come from one sample, sequenced in a study of blood T cells in healthy people across ages. A J-beta primer mix and a sample-barcoded 5' primer were used in a second PCR of about 7 to 12 cycles. TCRdb redid the calling of the 5' RACE reads with MiXCR, one entry per CDR3 protein. The sample contains 1.5 million to 2 million distinct CDR3 sequences, about 50% of which appear only once. Sequencing input: blood. The receptors were sampled from a woman in her thirties or forties in good health.

The chain joins TRBV10-3 to TRBJ2-7; 13 bases are a match to TRBD2. The CDR3 has 15 amino acids. The germline V gene encodes CDR1 ENHRY and CDR2 SYGVKD. V lost 7 bases to trimming and J lost 3 bases; unmatched junction nucleotides: 6. The DNA of the CDR3 is TGTGCCATCAACCAGGGACTAGCGGGGTACTACGAGCAGTACTTC. Amino acids: CAINQGLAGYYEQYF.

This clonotype was seen a few times. The rearrangement joins TRBV20-1 to TRBJ2-3; maybe TRBD2 (6 bases). The CDR3 consists of 17 residues. Germline lookup yields CDR1 DFQATT and CDR2 SNEGSKA (reference sequence). Trimming removed 0 bases at V and 6 bases at J, with 22 bases between. CDR3 region: CSARDAGFTGGSDTQYF. CDR3 bases: TGCAGTGCTAGAGATGCTGGGTTCACTGGGGGGTCGGATACGCAGTATTTT.

The genes are TRBV5-1 and TRBJ2-5; weak D call: TRBD2 (7 bases). Germline V gives CDR1 SGHRS, CDR2 YFSETQ. The germline V and J ends were trimmed by 0 bases and 5 bases, with 17 bases remaining between them. The CDR3 covers 16 residues. CDR3 amino acids: CASSLARTGGPETQYF. CDR3 in DNA: TGCGCCAGCAGCTTGGCTAGGACCGGGGGGCCGGAGACCCAGTACTTC.

The gene calls are TRBV4-3 and TRBJ2-4; 10 bases align to TRBD1. The J call may be faulty, since TRBJ2-7 better matches the DNA end. The germline V gene has CDR1 LGHNA and CDR2 YSLEER. CDR3 size: 15 residues. The DNA of the CDR3 is TGCGCCAGCAGCCACGGGACAGGGGTGATCTACGAGCAGTACTTC. It is translated as CASSHGTGVIYEQYF.

This sequence joins TRBV7-2 and TRBJ2-3; 8 bases line up with TRBD1. Germline V gene lookup returns CDR1 SGHTA and CDR2 FQGNSA. The CDR3 loop spans 15 amino acids. The trim removed 4 bases at V and 4 bases at J, leaving 7 bases unmatched. The CDR3 here is CASSSADRGPDTQYF. CDR3 sequence (DNA): TGTGCCAGCAGCTCCGCAGACAGGGGCCCAGATACGCAGTATTTT.

J is TRBJ2-4 and V is TRBV10-2; D remains ambiguous. Trimming pared 3 bases from V and 8 bases from J, leaving 5 bases between. The CDR3 is made up of 11 amino acids. CDR1 and CDR2 from the germline V gene are WSHSY and SAAADI. This CDR3 is CASSEGHIQYF. CDR3 DNA sequence: TGCGCCAGCAGTGAAGGTCACATTCAGTACTTC.

The chain couples TRBV28 to TRBJ2-7, with 9 bases aligning to TRBD1. This CDR3 contains 15 residues. Germline V gene sequence: CDR1 MDHEN, CDR2 SYDVKM. V lost 5 bases and J lost 1; bases outside the gene matches: 6. CDR3 residues: CASSGGGTGSYEQYF. The CDR3 DNA reads TGTGCCAGCAGTGGGGGGGGGACAGGGTCCTACGAGCAGTACTTC.

This clonotype was seen more than once but under ten times. The chain has TRBV20-1 and TRBJ2-5; 13 nucleotides match TRBD2. The CDR3 runs to 15 residues. Per germline, CDR1 DFQATT and CDR2 SNEGSKA (reference sequence). Unmatched junction bases numbered 8, after V lost 1 base and J lost 9 bases. The CDR3 region has the DNA TGCAGTGCTAGAGTCCACACTAGCGGGGGGGCCCCCCAGTACTTC. Its translation is CSARVHTSGGAPQYF.

The V and J genes are TRBV6-6 and TRBJ2-1; TRBD1 matches at 9 bases. The CDR3 covers 16 residues. Germline V lookup: CDR1 MNHNY, CDR2 SVGAGI (reference sequence). The V segment lost 6 bases and the J segment 2 bases; nucleotides outside the gene matches: 8. CDR3 loop: CASRRPGQGAYNEQFF. In nucleotides, the CDR3 is TGTGCCAGCAGGAGACCGGGACAGGGCGCCTACAATGAGCAGTTCTTC.

This chain connects TRBV7-9 to TRBJ1-2; 8 bases agree with TRBD1. After removal of 5 bases from V and 8 bases from J, the junction contained 7 bases not matched to a gene. CDR3 length equals 13 residues. Germline CDR1 and CDR2: SEHNR and FQNEAQ (reference sequence). CDR3 DNA: TGTGCCAGCAGCCGGACAGGGACGGGCGGCTACACCTTC. Translating gives CASSRTGTGGYTF.

This clonotype appeared a few times. V usage is TRBV7-8 and J usage is TRBJ2-7, with 8 bases matching TRBD2. The DNA end favors TRBJ2-5, so the J call may be wrong. Per germline, CDR1 SGHVS and CDR2 FQNEAQ. There are 15 residues in the CDR3. The CDR3 bases are TGTGCCAGCAGCTCCCGGGGGGGCTCGATTCAGACCCAGTACTTC. This translates into CASSSRGGSIQTQYF.

V usage is TRBV6-2 or TRBV6-3 and J usage is TRBJ1-2; 8 nucleotides match TRBD1. V was clipped by 6 bases and J by 3 bases; unmatched bases: 12. Germline lookup yields CDR1 MNHEY and CDR2 SVGEGT. The CDR3 consists of 16 residues. The CDR3 DNA follows: TGTGCCAGCAGCCCATTCCTCAGGGGGCCCTACTATGGCTACACCTTC. It translates to CASSPFLRGPYYGYTF.

This clonotype has just a few counts. J is TRBJ1-5 and V is TRBV11-2, with 10 positions matching TRBD1. In germline, CDR1 is SGHAT, CDR2 FQNNGV. Trimming removed 5 bases from V and 4 bases from J; junction bases left unmatched: 8. The CDR3 runs to 16 residues. As DNA, the CDR3 is TGTGCCAGCAGCCGGATCGGGACAGGGGAAAATCAGCCCCAGCATTTT. It yields the protein CASSRIGTGENQPQHF.

This clonotype was counted between two and nine times. The chain couples TRBV20-1 to TRBJ2-7, with 7 bases lining up with TRBD1. V trimming: 5 bases; J trimming: 1 base; junction bases outside the gene matches: 11. CDR1 DFQATT and CDR2 SNEGSKA come from the germline V gene (reference sequence). This CDR3 is 15 amino acids long. The CDR3 bases are TGCAGTGCTGCTAGGGGGCAGGGAACATCCTACGAGCAGTACTTC. It translates to CSAARGQGTSYEQYF.

To note about this clonotype: The junction departs from the called germline gene at one end, perhaps through a read error. V is TRBV28 and J is TRBJ2-1; 8 nucleotides line up with TRBD1. Germline CDR1 MDHEN, CDR2 SYDVKM. CDR3 length equals 15 residues. The CDR3: CASMEDRAFYSEQFF. The CDR3 coding sequence is TGTGCCAGCATGGAGGACAGGGCTTTCTACAGTGAGCAGTTCTTC.

The chain combines TRBV24-1 with TRBJ2-5; D tentatively fits TRBD1 or TRBD2 (5 bases each). V was cut by 7 bases and J by 4 bases, with 12 bases left in between. The CDR3 extends over 13 amino acids. Germline CDR1 is KGHDR and CDR2 is SFDVKD. CDR3 nucleotide sequence: TGTGCCACCAGAGACGGGGCTACAGAGACCCAGTACTTC. This gives the protein CATRDGATETQYF.

This chain links TRBV7-2 with TRBJ2-5, with 7 positions matching TRBD1. V shed 3 bases, J shed 5 bases, and the junction held 9 bases outside the gene matches. CDR3 length: 15 amino acids. From germline, CDR1 is SGHTA and CDR2 FQGNSA. The CDR3 DNA reads TGTGCCAGCAGCTTTGGAAGGGGGCGCGAGGAGACCCAGTACTTC. This sequence encodes CASSFGRGREETQYF.

CDR3: CSARDPAGAIANYGYTF. The CDR3 coding sequence is TGCAGTGCTAGAGATCCCGCAGGGGCCATAGCTAACTATGGCTACACCTTC. The chain couples TRBV20-1 to TRBJ1-2, with D possibly being TRBD1 (6 bases). CDR1 and CDR2 from the germline V gene are DFQATT and SNEGSKA (reference sequence). The CDR3 runs 17 residues. With 0 bases removed from V and 0 bases from J, the gap between germline ends came to 17 bases.

This chain uses TRBV6-2 or TRBV6-3 with TRBJ2-1, with D possibly called TRBD1 or TRBD2 (5 bases each). The CDR3 is 14 amino acids. The V gene lost 2 bases and the J gene lost 9 bases, with 14 bases spanning the gap. Germline CDR1 is MNHEY and CDR2 is SVGEGT. The CDR3 nucleotides read TGTGCCAGCAGTTACGGGTATCAGAGGGGTGAGCAGTTCTTC. It translates to CASSYGYQRGEQFF.

Concerning this clonotype: One junction end disagrees with the germline gene, perhaps due to a read error. This chain uses TRBV24-1 with TRBJ2-3, with 13 nucleotides matching TRBD2. The CDR3 runs to 18 residues. Germline assignment: CDR1 KGHDR and CDR2 SFDVKD. CDR3: CATNDLGTSGANTDTQYF. The CDR3 nucleotides are TGTGCCACCAATGATCTCGGGACTAGCGGGGCGAACACAGATACGCAGTATTTT.

This rearrangement joins TRBV20-1 to TRBJ2-1; D tentatively fits TRBD1 or TRBD2 (5 bases each). The assigned J gene may be wrong: the sequence end matches TRBJ2-7 better. Germline V CDR1 and CDR2: DFQATT, SNEGSKA (reference sequence). The CDR3 is 14 amino acids. CDR3: CSASPGPLPYEQYF. For the CDR3, the DNA is TGCAGTGCTAGTCCGGGACCTCTGCCTTACGAGCAGTACTTC.